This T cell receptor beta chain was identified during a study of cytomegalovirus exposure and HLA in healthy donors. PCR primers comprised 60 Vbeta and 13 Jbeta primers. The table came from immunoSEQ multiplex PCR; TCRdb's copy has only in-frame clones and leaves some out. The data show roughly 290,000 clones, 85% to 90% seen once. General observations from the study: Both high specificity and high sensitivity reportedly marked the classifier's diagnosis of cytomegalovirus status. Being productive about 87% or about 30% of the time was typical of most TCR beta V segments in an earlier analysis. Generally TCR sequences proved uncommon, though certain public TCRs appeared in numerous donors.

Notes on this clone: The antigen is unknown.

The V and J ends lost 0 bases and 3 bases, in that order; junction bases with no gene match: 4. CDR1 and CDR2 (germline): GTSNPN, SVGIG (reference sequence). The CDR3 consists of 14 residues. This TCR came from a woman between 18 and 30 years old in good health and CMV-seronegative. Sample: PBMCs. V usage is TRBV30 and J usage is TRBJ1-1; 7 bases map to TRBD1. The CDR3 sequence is CAWSVRQGDTEAFF. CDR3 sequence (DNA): TGTGCCTGGAGTGTTAGGCAGGGGGACACTGAAGCTTTCTTT.